This entry features one TCR beta chain sequence. Generated by immunoSEQ multiplex PCR, the TCRdb table keeps only in-frame clones and is missing some. The profile shows over 250,000 clones, about 85% of them singletons. This sample is part of a study of blood T cell repertoires in COVID-19. Study in general: COVID-19 samples, acute and convalescent, were from the United States, Italy and Spain.

Trimming left V 2 bases short and J 3 bases short, with 6 bases between. This CDR3 comprises 12 residues. Germline CDR1 reads GTSNPN; CDR2 reads SVGIG (reference sequence). Sequenced: peripheral blood. The TCR sequence derives from a man in his sixties who had recovered from COVID-19. The chain employs TRBV30 and TRBJ2-3; no firm D call. CDR3 bases: TGTGCCTGGAGTTTAATAACAGATACGCAGTATTTT. The encoded protein is CAWSLITDTQYF.